This entry features one T cell receptor beta chain sequence. This clone was observed a few times. Its binding antigen is unknown. Per-base quality was not reported, and no clone a single base away is much larger than it. All of the isolated RNA was reverse transcribed with the High Capacity cDNA Reverse Transcription Kit, so expressed TCRB transcripts were sequenced. Naive, central memory and regulatory T cell samples underwent deep immunoSEQ sequencing, averaging roughly 3.4 million total reads per sample. Sorted cells were lysed in RLT buffer, and RNA was extracted using DNase-treated RNeasy Micro or Mini kits according to cell number. To prevent cross-contamination, every cell subset was processed on its own, while patient and healthy donor samples were processed together. The immunoSEQ multiplex PCR was used to amplify TCRB sequences from cDNA, yielding 87-bp fragments that span the CDR3 region. Sequencing of the amplicons was performed on the Illumina HiSeq platform. Processing in the source paper ran as follows. PCR bias was corrected computationally using synthetic template baselines, and reads within Hamming distance 2 were collapsed, with unmergeable singletons discarded. Reads were aligned against IMGT to assign V, D and J genes, CDR3 length and insertions or deletions at six rearrangement sites. Within each subset, clonotype counts were normalized to sorted cell number, and only after that were true diversity and Gini coefficients computed with the tcR R package. The overlap coefficient, calculated on TCRB nucleotide sequences, was used to measure repertoire sharing. As a proxy for the pre-selection repertoire, out-of-frame TCRB sequences from naive cells were analyzed. What TCRdb holds here is the immuneACCESS table cut down to in-frame rearrangements. Part of the clones is not present; checked against another copy, under half of the missing clones reflect an unresolved V gene, and the others are unexplained. The V and J calls and clone size come from that table; D and trimming were worked out from the DNA. This sample comprises some 500,000 clones, more than 9.5% of them detected only once. The biggest ten clones account for 0.045% to 0.05% of the sample.

From each donor, a single peripheral blood sample of around 120 mL on average was drawn into heparinised tubes. Naive, central memory, regulatory and stem cell-like memory CD4+ T cells were sorted on a BD FACSAria II using a panel including CD45RO, CCR7, CD25, CD127, CD95 and CD27. A purity above 98% was achieved for all sorted populations. Right away, PBMCs were isolated by Lymphoprep density gradient centrifugation and were stained directly, with no culture step. Samples were stained and sorted in pairs, with one healthy donor and one patient per experiment, so that batch effects were minimized. This sample is part of a study of beta chain features in type 1 diabetes listed by TCRdb under 2018. Regarding the study in general: No differences in mean age, gender distribution, total cell number or subset yield were found between patients and healthy donors. A total of some 100,000,000 sorted cells were examined across all samples, and a strong correlation was observed between cell number per subset and RNA yield. The study compared the TCRB repertoires of sorted circulating CD4+ T cell subsets in recently diagnosed type 1 diabetes patients with those in matched healthy donors. Regulatory and stem cell-like memory subsets were obtained from only 8 patients and roughly 8 healthy donors, while naive and central memory subsets were obtained from all 30 or so donors.

General findings and caveats noted by the study authors: Shorter templates might have been favored by PCR, but patient and control samples were amplified and corrected together, so both groups would have been affected equally by any skew. Because small numbers of individuals were included in the HLA sub-analyses, any influence of HLA type on TCRB rearrangement was left unresolved. Type 1 diabetes patients showed a moderate but significant shortening of TCRB CDR3 length in all four CD4+ subsets. Naive, central memory and regulatory TCRB repertoires appeared to be more similar among patients than among healthy donors. Because cDNA was sequenced instead of genomic DNA, highly expressing activated cells could be over-represented, though the groups showed no difference in activation or CD3 levels. At VDJ recombination sites, patients with type 1 diabetes made fewer insertions and deleted more nucleotides, a pattern implying thymic rearrangement abnormalities.

The specimen was naive CD4+ T cells from blood. The sample's cell subset or site label is to be understood as: true naive CD4+ T cells. This receptor was taken from a woman younger than 35 in good health.

The CDR3 amino acid sequence is: CASSLTGGLEQYF. DNA sequence: TGTGCCAGCAGCTTGACGGGAGGGCTTGAGCAGTACTTC. The chain was built from TRBV13 and TRBJ2-7, with 8 junctional bases fitting TRBD2. Compared with germline, V lacks 3 bases and J lacks 7 bases; bases without a gene match: 5. Via the germline V gene (reference sequence), CDR1 is PRHDT and CDR2 FYEKMQ. The CDR3 covers 13 residues, taking in both the cysteine and the phenylalanine. This entry keeps only the CDR3 DNA: 39 bases, framed from base 1.